This entry lists 10 T cell receptor beta chains sequenced from one sample in a study of cytomegalovirus exposure and HLA in healthy donors. PCR amplification relied on 60 Vbeta primers (plus 13 Jbeta primers). Libraries were prepared by immunoSEQ multiplex PCR; TCRdb keeps only in-frame clonotypes and omits some of them. The sample yields some 200,000 clones, about 75% seen once. The sequencing input was PBMCs. These receptors originate from a man aged 18 to 30 in good health and CMV-seronegative.

This rearrangement joins TRBV19 to TRBJ2-5; D uncertain. Germline loops: CDR1 LNHDA, CDR2 SQIVND (reference sequence). The V end was cut by 3 bases, the J end by 5 bases, with 10 bases between. This CDR3 contains 13 residues. The CDR3 loop is CASSMGRIETQYF. The CDR3 DNA follows: TGTGCCAGTAGTATGGGCAGGATCGAGACCCAGTACTTC.

The chain uses TRBV11-3 and TRBJ2-7, with TRBD1 matching over 7 bases. The V gene's germline CDR1 is SGHNT and CDR2 YENEEA. The CDR3 runs 16 residues. The junction had 14 bases not matched to a gene; V was cut back by 2 bases and J by 7 bases. CDR3 DNA: TGTGCCAGCAGCTTACTTCAGACAGGGAACGGGTTGGAGCAGTACTTC. Encoded protein: CASSLLQTGNGLEQYF.

In its sample, this clone was seen once. The chain joins TRBV27 to TRBJ1-2, with D possibly TRBD1 on 6 matching bases. Germline-derived CDR1 and CDR2 are MNHEY and SMNVEV (reference sequence). The ends were cut back, 4 bases at V and 7 bases at J, with 13 bases in the middle. The CDR3 runs to 13 residues. This CDR3 reads CASSSPGVSGYTF. CDR3 sequence (DNA): TGTGCCAGCAGTTCACCAGGGGTGTCTGGCTACACCTTC.

This clone was seen just once. The chain links TRBV27 to TRBJ1-5; D not resolved. The CDR3 is made up of 14 amino acids. The ends were cut back, 7 bases at V and 0 bases at J, with 10 bases in the middle. In germline, CDR1 is MNHEY, CDR2 SMNVEV (reference sequence). The CDR3 DNA is TGTGCCAGCAAAGGAGATTATAGCAATCAGCCCCAGCATTTT. Protein product: CASKGDYSNQPQHF.

V usage is TRBV2 and J usage is TRBJ2-7; 9 positions match TRBD2. CDR3 length: 14 residues. Germline CDR1 is SNHLY and CDR2 is FYNNEI. V shed 6 bases and J 4 bases; nucleotides not matched to a gene: 7. The CDR3 DNA sequence: TGTGCCAGCAGAGATAGCGGGAGTAAGTACGAGCAGTACTTC. It is translated as CASRDSGSKYEQYF.

The chain joins TRBV4-3 to TRBJ1-4; no clear D. V was pared by 1 base and J by 7 bases, with 10 bases between. The CDR3 runs 14 residues. Germline V gene lookup returns CDR1 LGHNA and CDR2 YSLEER. This CDR3 is CASSQAIVGEKLFF. The CDR3 bases are TGCGCCAGCAGCCAAGCGATAGTTGGTGAAAAACTGTTTTTT.

The chain combines TRBV2 with TRBJ2-7; 7 positions match TRBD1. Losses at the gene ends were 11 bases for V and 6 bases for J; bases not matched to a gene: 7. The germline gives CDR1 SNHLY, CDR2 FYNNEI. This CDR3 is 11 amino acids long. The CDR3 region has the DNA TGTGCCGGTCGACAGGGCGCCGAGCAGTACTTC. As protein: CAGRQGAEQYF.

This clone showed up just a few times. This chain uses TRBV2 with TRBJ1-4, with D possibly matching TRBD1 (5 bases). The CDR3 is 13 residues long. V shed 7 bases and J shed 4 bases, with 10 bases lying between them. Per germline, CDR1 SNHLY and CDR2 FYNNEI. CDR3 sequence (DNA): TGTGCCAGCAACCCACAGGATAATGAAAAACTGTTTTTT. Translation: CASNPQDNEKLFF.

The chain joins TRBV7-9 to TRBJ2-4, with TRBD2 as a possible D gene (7 bases). The CDR3 consists of 12 residues. V was cut by 6 bases and J by 8 bases, with 11 bases left in between. From germline, CDR1 is SEHNR and CDR2 FQNEAQ (reference sequence). CDR3 loop: CASRGAGDIQYF. Here the CDR3 DNA reads TGTGCCAGCAGGGGGGCGGGGGACATTCAGTACTTC.

The V call is TRBV11-2, the J call TRBJ2-3; perhaps TRBD1 as D (6 bases). V lost 4 bases and J lost 5, with 22 bases in between. The CDR3 loop spans 17 amino acids. Germline V gene lookup returns CDR1 SGHAT and CDR2 FQNNGV. CDR3 sequence: CASSSAWAGEALDTQYF. Here the CDR3 DNA reads TGTGCCAGCAGCTCAGCCTGGGCAGGGGAAGCGTTAGATACGCAGTATTTT.